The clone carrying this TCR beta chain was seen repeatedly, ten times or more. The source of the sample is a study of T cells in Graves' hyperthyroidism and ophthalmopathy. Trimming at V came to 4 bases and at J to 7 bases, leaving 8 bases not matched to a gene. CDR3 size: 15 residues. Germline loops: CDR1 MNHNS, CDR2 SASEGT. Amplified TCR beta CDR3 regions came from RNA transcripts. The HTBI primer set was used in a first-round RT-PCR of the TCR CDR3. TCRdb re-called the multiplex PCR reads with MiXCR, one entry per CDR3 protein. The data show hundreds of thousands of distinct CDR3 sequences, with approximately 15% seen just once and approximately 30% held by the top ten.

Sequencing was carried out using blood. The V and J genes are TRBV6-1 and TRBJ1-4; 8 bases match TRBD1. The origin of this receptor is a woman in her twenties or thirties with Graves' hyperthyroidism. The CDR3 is CASSVLRGLSEKLFF. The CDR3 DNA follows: TGTGCCAGCAGTGTTCTCAGGGGGCTGTCTGAAAAACTGTTTTTT.